This T cell receptor (beta chain) was captured by sequencing in a study of STAT5B mutations in CD4+ large granular lymphocyte leukemia. V was pared by 4 bases and J by 0 bases, with 5 bases of the junction left unmatched. Germline lookup yields CDR1 LNHDA and CDR2 SQIVND (reference sequence). The CDR3 runs 15 residues. The method was immunoSEQ multiplex PCR; TCRdb's version includes in-frame clones alone and lacks a portion of them. Of 32,000 or so clones listed, about 90% were seen once; the top ten hold 3.4%. The source is a human donor in good health. The chain employs TRBV19 and TRBJ1-2; 7 positions match TRBD1. The material sequenced was CD4+ T cells from blood buffy coats. CDR3 amino acids: CASSRAGTANYGYTF. For the CDR3, the DNA is TGTGCCAGTAGTAGAGCCGGGACAGCTAACTATGGCTACACCTTC.